This entry is about one TCR beta chain. The specificity of this receptor is unknown. One base away there is no much larger clone; base qualities are not given. Graves' hyperthyroidism was defined as stable when no progression to ophthalmopathy occurred over 18 months of follow-up. The hyperthyroidism patients were between 18 and 65 years old and newly diagnosed, with a disease duration of less than 2 months. The study excluded patients with uncontrolled infections, other autoimmune diseases, pregnancy or lactation. Diagnoses were based on clinical symptoms, serum thyroxine and TRAb, thyroid ultrasound and orbital computed tomography. PBMCs were isolated from about 9.1 ml of fresh peripheral blood by Ficoll-Paque density gradient centrifugation. Total RNA was extracted using Trizol reagent, and RNA quality was assessed on an Agilent 2100 Bioanalyzer. Amplification of TCR beta CDR3 regions was carried out from RNA transcripts. The TCR CDR3 was subjected to a first round of RT-PCR using the HTBI primer set and the Qiagen OneStep RT-PCR kit. The libraries were constructed in a second round of multiplex PCR and then size-selected and purified. Sequencing of the libraries was done on an Illumina HiSeq2000 using paired-end 100 bp reads. Per the original workflow: Raw data were processed with SOAPnuke, discarding reads with adapters, uncalled bases, mean Phred below 15, or no exact constant-primer or identifier match. COPE v1.2.5 was used to merge high-quality paired reads, and clonotypes were defined as unique nucleotide sequences. MiTCR v1.1 was used to align the clonotypes against IMGT TRBV, TRBD and TRBJ reference segments. Analysis was restricted to V-J combinations with a frequency above 0.0001, which covered roughly 99% of repertoires. The TCS score was defined as the ratio of F50 (clonal expansion) to E x V (chaos), calculated using BLOSUM62-based TCRdist between CDR3 peptides within each V-J. Welch's t-statistics and random forest reduced around 510 V-J features to 10 to 15, which were used in a naive Bayes classifier (R e1071). TCRdb ran its own pipeline on the public reads, namely fastp trimming at Q25 and MiXCR clone calling, and kept in-frame beta chains. Here each entry gathers all rows of one CDR3 protein and keeps the most common genes and DNA. The V and J calls come from TCRdb's annotation, not from the publication. For this sample the table gives 200,000 to 250,000 distinct CDR3 sequences, of which approximately 17% were detected only once. The ten largest clones take up 50% of the sample.

This sample was taken from a study of T cells in Graves' hyperthyroidism and ophthalmopathy (dated by TCRdb to about 2019). Background on the whole study: Peripheral blood was sampled at the time of initial diagnosis, prior to any treatment. TCR V-J signatures able to tell the groups apart were searched for in a discovery cohort of 90 to 100 patients, of whom more than 40 had Graves' ophthalmopathy and roughly 58 had stable Graves' hyperthyroidism. After blood sampling, hyperthyroidism patients were treated with methimazole at a starting dose of 30 mg daily, and ophthalmopathy patients were treated with high-dose intravenous methylprednisolone. TCR Vbeta CDR3 sequencing of 120 to 150 peripheral blood samples (under 45 ophthalmopathy, 70 to 85 hyperthyroidism and roughly 17 progressor patients) is reported in the paper. Prospective prediction of ophthalmopathy was tested in an independent validation cohort consisting of roughly 20 hyperthyroidism patients and approximately 16 patients who later progressed to ophthalmopathy. The roughly 91 discovery patients were randomly split 7:3 into training and test sets. The study also compared thyroid tissue and blood T-cell repertoires from a handful of Graves' hyperthyroidism patients.

Paper-wide results and their limitations: Blood samples also contained most of the expanded thyroid clonotypes (frequency above 0.001), which suggests that blood repertoires may reflect thyroid immune responses. In cross-validation, a model built on a 13 V-J signature told ophthalmopathy apart from stable hyperthyroidism with about 90% sensitivity and about 81% specificity, and in testing the same model reached 80%/75%. In validation, progression to ophthalmopathy was predicted by the model with nearly 71% sensitivity and around 76% specificity, a median of about 6.8 months before onset. No statistical method was used to fix the sample size in advance, and group allocation was not hidden from the investigators.

V gives up 5 bases and J gives up 4 bases, and the segment between their germline ends measures 12 bases. Measured from the cysteine to the phenylalanine, the CDR3 is 13 residues long. Just CDR3 DNA is preserved here, 39 bases in frame from base 1. From the germline V gene (reference sequence), CDR1 is SGHNT and CDR2 is YYREEE. The sequence came from a middle-aged man with Graves' hyperthyroidism. Specimen: blood. The chain joins TRBV5-4 to TRBJ2-5; no confident D gene assignment can be made. The DNA sequence is given as TGTGCCAGCAGTCAGGCCGTTCGAGAGACCCAGTACTTC. Its translation reads: CASSQAVRETQYF.